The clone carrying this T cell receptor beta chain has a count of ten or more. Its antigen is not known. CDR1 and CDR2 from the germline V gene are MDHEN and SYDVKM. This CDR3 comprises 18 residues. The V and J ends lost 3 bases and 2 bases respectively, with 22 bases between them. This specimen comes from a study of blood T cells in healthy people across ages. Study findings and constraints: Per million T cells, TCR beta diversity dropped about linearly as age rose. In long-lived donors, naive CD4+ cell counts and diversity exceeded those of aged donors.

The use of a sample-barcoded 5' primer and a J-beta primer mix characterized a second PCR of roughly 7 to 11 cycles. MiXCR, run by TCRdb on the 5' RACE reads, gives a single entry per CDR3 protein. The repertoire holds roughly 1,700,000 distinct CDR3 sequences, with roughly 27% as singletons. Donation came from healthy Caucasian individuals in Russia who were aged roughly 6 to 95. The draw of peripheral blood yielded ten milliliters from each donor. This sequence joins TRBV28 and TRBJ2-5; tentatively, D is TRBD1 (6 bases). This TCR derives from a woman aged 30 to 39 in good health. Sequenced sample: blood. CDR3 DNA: TGTGCCAGCAGTTTCTCAAGTACTACAGGGAAGCTTCAAGAGACCCAGTACTTC. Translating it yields CASSFSSTTGKLQETQYF.